This T cell receptor beta chain came from a study of cytomegalovirus exposure and HLA in healthy donors (TCRdb year 2017). With regard to the full study: An earlier analysis of roughly 630 of the donors reported approximately 300 Gb of sequence data and some 120 million unique TCR beta sequences from 150 million to 200 million T cells. Around 300 gigabases of sequencing data and tens of millions of unique TCR sequences were included in an early release covering roughly 600 HLA-typed donors. A later genetic analysis took genome-wide SNP genotypes for about three fifths of the 666 donors and used that subset as a discovery cohort. Rather than drawing on any new phenotypic data, the later analysis identified candidate immune exposures from TCR beta sequences and the way those sequences occurred across donors. To decide whether each TCR beta V gene segment behaved as functional or pseudogenic, an earlier analysis of some 540 of the donors relied on high-throughput TCR beta sequencing. Because of strong linkage in the cohort, four to six DR-DQ haplotypes were treated as single units for association and clustering. Every repertoire in the discovery cohort had been generated on one and the same sequencing platform. Both class I and class II loci were covered by HLA typing, at four-digit resolution. On average, roughly 240,000 unique TCR beta nucleotide sequences were sequenced per donor among some 420 genotyped donors of the cohort, with roughly 18% of those sequences being non-productive. The T cell repertoires of several hundred subjects were profiled by immunosequencing and related to cytomegalovirus serostatus. Donor age, sex, ethnicity and CMV serostatus were collected together with the repertoire data. Of the 300 to 500 genotyped donors, 75% to 85% were placed in the genetic ancestry cluster associated with self-reported Caucasian donors. A later analysis re-analyzed previously published TCR beta repertoires from roughly 600 donors and added high-resolution HLA genotyping to study TCR occurrence patterns. Along with the roughly 700-subject first cohort, a separate validation cohort of over a hundred different subjects was used. The study aimed to test whether cataloging public T cell receptors could reveal signatures of past pathogen exposure. Typing coverage varied by locus: about 629-630 donors for A, B, C, DRB1 and DQB1; approximately 500 for DQA1; approximately 570 for DPA1; roughly 450 for DPB1. The study combined high-throughput TCR immunosequencing, statistical association of individual TCRs with disease status, and machine learning to predict cytomegalovirus infection status.

The cohort was made up of hundreds of healthy bone marrow donors. At the time of sampling, every cohort member was nominally healthy, though immune exposures that went unrecorded were likely present. The donor was CMV seropositive and belonged to the group of 250 to 300 seropositive cohort members. A peripheral blood sample was provided by each donor, and peripheral blood mononuclear cells were used for TCR beta sequencing. Genomic DNA extraction from the blood cell samples was performed with the Qiagen DNeasy Blood Extraction Kit. Turning to this clone: The antigen it recognizes is unknown. No much larger clonotype is one base removed from it; base qualities were not supplied.

What the work shows at the level of the full study, not this receptor alone: Only TCR beta chains were sequenced in this cohort, and the absence of alpha or paired-chain data limited detectable features. According to a later analysis, parvovirus B19, influenza, CMV and Epstein-Barr virus appeared linked to several top co-occurrence clusters. Roughly uniform sequencing depth across donors was assumed in presence/absence analyses, although this assumption may not hold. In vitro tests confirmed that a few of the cytomegalovirus-associated TCR beta chains recognize cytomegalovirus antigens. A cluster of highly shared sequence variants was judged likely to be a technical artifact of the sequencing pipeline. Approximately 16 rarely observed V segments, including chromosome 9 orphons, were excluded from the earlier analysis of some 590 of the donors because counts were too low. In a later analysis, HLA-associated TCR beta chains showed more clonal expansion and lower generation probabilities than non-associated chains that were equally common. Strong co-occurrence of HLA alleles, especially DR and DQ, made assigning TCR associations to individual alleles difficult. HLA typing was unavailable for some donors at each locus, so association tests used only the typed subset. A further reported finding was that TCR beta sequences accurately predicted the HLA-A and HLA-B alleles for most subjects in the first cohort. A later analysis associated about 16,000 TCR beta sequences with specific HLA alleles at a false discovery rate of 0.05. Compared with the roughly 600-donor mean, donors in an Asian-associated ancestry cluster had fewer N-insertions in productive TCRs, according to a later genetic analysis. According to a later analysis, most CMV-associated TCR beta chains appeared to be HLA-restricted, and the HLA associations seemed to be driven largely by CMV exposure. Most TCR sequences were observed very rarely across donors, whereas some public TCRs were present in many individuals. The study gave a list of around 170 TCR beta chains associated with cytomegalovirus. A later genetic analysis associated a missense DCLRE1C variant with V-gene and J-gene trimming of TCR beta chains, and an independent cohort replicated the association. In a later analysis, the rate of TCR association differed among HLA loci, with DRB1 alleles having the most associated TCRs and HLA-C alleles having the fewest. CMV serostatus was the only immune exposure information available for the cohort. In an earlier analysis of fewer than 750 of the donors, most TCR beta V segments were observed in productive rearrangements about 87% or about 30% of the time, broadly matching IMGT annotations. Correlated functional status among segregating V segments might reflect linkage disequilibrium, but an unknown experimental factor could not be ruled out. Cytomegalovirus status was reported to be diagnosed by the classifier with high specificity and sensitivity in both the original and validation cohorts. According to the authors, the approach could potentially be generalized to other disease states and immunological phenotypes.

The receptor library was made with the immunoSEQ multiplex PCR assay. For the multiplex PCR, a mixture combining 60 forward primers for TCR Vbeta segments and 13 reverse primers for TCR Jbeta segments was used. The CDR3 region of rearranged TCR beta genes was amplified from genomic DNA with a multiplex PCR assay. On the Illumina HiSeq System, the amplified TCR beta libraries were sequenced as 87-base-pair reads. The authors processed their data as follows. A later analysis counted 65 million to 90 million unique TCR beta chains across the 550 to 750 repertoires, and some 11 million of these chains were shared by at least two donors. A nearest-neighbor algorithm error-corrected the raw reads and collapsed the reads into unique sequences, merging closely related sequences to remove PCR and sequencing errors. Alignment of CDR3 sequences to IMGT reference sequences was used to assign V, D and J gene segments. For a sequence to be retained, a match of at least six nucleotides to both a V gene segment and a J gene segment was required. Rearrangements were called productive when the CDR3 lacked stop codons and stayed in frame with V and J; all others were non-productive. Following IMGT convention, CDR3 was defined as the stretch from the second conserved V-encoded cysteine up to the conserved J-encoded phenylalanine. Sequences without an unambiguous match to a single V gene segment were excluded from the earlier analysis of 587 of the donors. In an earlier analysis of around 590 of the donors, a V segment was called functional when productive rearrangements were above 56.7%, and segregating when the standard deviation between donors exceeded 5%. A statistical classification framework was built to diagnose cytomegalovirus status from the catalog of TCR beta chain sequences. V and J gene assignment, in a later analysis, came from comparing TCR nucleotide sequences with IMGT/GENE-DB human TR gene sequences. A later analysis assigned CDR3 sequences and most-parsimonious VDJ recombination scenarios with the TCRdist pipeline. In a later analysis, each TCR beta chain was defined by its CDR3 amino acid sequence together with its V-gene family, and reads without a unique V-gene family were excluded. A later analysis removed 550 to 650 highly shared, low-generation-probability nucleotide sequences to deal with suspected cross-contamination and a sequencing artifact. For each public chain, a later analysis derived a clonal expansion index from normalized ranks of inferred template counts within each repertoire. Generation probabilities in a later analysis came from a VDJ recombination model fitted to out-of-frame rearrangements, and those results were checked against IGoR. In a later analysis, TCR-TCR, TCR-HLA and TCR-CMV co-occurrence was scored with hypergeometric tests, and a repertoire-size bias correction was applied to TCR pairs. In a later analysis, false discovery rates were estimated by permuting HLA or CMV assignments 20 times. In a later analysis, co-occurring TCRs were grouped using DBSCAN, and TCRdist sequence similarity was added for clustering within HLA-allele-positive subsets. Repertoires with fewer than 30,000 or more than 120,000 public chains were left out of co-occurrence clustering, as were about 5 repertoires with anomalous nucleotide sharing. TCRdb's version of the immuneACCESS table is confined to in-frame rearrangements and falls short of the full clone set. An unresolved V gene accounts for under half of the shortfall where checked; the remainder is of unknown origin. Clone size and V and J calls were adopted from that table, with D and trimming inferred from the DNA. The sample contains around 90,000 clones, 62% of them found a single time. The biggest ten clones account for around 5.5% of the sample.

The TCR comes from a woman aged 25 to 45 in good health and CMV-seropositive. Sequenced: PBMCs.

In nucleotides, the sequence is TGTGCCAGCAGTTTAACTTCGAAAAAACTGTTTTTT. The encoded protein is CASSLTSKKLFF. The chain employs TRBV28 and TRBJ1-4; too little of a D gene remains to name it. CDR1 and CDR2 were assigned from the germline V gene as MDHEN and SYDVKM. Trimming at the junction amounts to 2 bases on V and 9 bases on J, and the germline ends lie 7 bases apart. Reading from cysteine to phenylalanine, the CDR3 counts 12 amino acids. The kept DNA is CDR3 alone, 36 bases in frame from the first base. Full variable domain (CDR3 extended with the reference TRBV28 and TRBJ1-4 proteins): DVKVTQSSRYLVKRTGEKVFLECVQDMDHENMFWYRQDPGLGLRLIYFSYDVKMKEKGDIPEGYSVSREKKERFSLILESASTNQTSMYLCASSLTSKKLFFGSGTQLSVL.